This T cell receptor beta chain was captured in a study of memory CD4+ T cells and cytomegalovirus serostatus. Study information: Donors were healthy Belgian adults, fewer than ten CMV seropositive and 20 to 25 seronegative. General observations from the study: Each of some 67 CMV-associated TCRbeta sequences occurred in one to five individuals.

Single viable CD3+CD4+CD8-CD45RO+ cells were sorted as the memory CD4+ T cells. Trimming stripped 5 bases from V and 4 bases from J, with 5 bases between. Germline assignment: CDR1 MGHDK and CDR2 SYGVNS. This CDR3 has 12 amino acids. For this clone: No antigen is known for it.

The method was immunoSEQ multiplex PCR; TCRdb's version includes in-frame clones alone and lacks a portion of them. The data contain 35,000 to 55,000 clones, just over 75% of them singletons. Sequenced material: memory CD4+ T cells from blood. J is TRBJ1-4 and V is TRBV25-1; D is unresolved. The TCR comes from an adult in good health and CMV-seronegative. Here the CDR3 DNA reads TGTGCCAGCAGTCGGTATAATGAAAAACTGTTTTTT. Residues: CASSRYNEKLFF.